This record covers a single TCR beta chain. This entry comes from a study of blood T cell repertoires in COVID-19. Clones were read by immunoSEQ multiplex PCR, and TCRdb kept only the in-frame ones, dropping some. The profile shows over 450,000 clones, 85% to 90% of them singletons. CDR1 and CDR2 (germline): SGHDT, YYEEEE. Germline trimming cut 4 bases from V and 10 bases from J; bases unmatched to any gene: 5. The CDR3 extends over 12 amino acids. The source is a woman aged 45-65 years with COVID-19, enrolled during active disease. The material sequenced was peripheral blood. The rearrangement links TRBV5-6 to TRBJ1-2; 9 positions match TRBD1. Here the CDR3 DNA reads TGTGCCAGCAGCACCGGGACAGGGTCCTACACCTTC. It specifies CASSTGTGSYTF.